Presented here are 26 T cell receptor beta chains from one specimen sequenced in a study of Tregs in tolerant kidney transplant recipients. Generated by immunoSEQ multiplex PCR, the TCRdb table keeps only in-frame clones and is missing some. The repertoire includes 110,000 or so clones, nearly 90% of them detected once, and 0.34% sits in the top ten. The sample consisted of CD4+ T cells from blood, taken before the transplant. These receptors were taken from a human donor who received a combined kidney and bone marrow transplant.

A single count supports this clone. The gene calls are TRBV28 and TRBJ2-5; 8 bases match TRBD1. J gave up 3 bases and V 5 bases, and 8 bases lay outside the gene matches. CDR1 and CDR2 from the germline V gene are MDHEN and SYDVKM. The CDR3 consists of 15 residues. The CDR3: CASSPSSGGKETQYF. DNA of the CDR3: TGTGCCAGCAGTCCCTCCTCAGGGGGCAAAGAGACCCAGTACTTC.

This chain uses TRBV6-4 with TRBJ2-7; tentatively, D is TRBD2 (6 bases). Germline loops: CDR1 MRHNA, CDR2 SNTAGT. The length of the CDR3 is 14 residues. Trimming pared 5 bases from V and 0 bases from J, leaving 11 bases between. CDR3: CASSIAEGSYEQYF. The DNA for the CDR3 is TGTGCCAGCAGTATAGCGGAAGGCTCCTACGAGCAGTACTTC.

The DNA of the CDR3 is TGTGCCAGCAGCGTAGTTCCCCTAGCCGAGGGCACAGATACGCAGTATTTT. Its translation: CASSVVPLAEGTDTQYF. The rearrangement joins TRBV9 to TRBJ2-3; tentatively, D is TRBD2 (5 bases). The CDR3 has 17 residues. The germline V gene encodes CDR1 SGDLS and CDR2 YYNGEE. The germline V and J ends were trimmed by 0 bases and 1 base, with 15 bases remaining between them.

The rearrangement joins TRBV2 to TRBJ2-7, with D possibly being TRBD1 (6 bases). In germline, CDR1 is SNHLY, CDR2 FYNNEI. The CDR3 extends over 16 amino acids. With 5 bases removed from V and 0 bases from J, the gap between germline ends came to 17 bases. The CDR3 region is CASSQGQIQGSYEQYF. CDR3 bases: TGTGCCAGCAGTCAAGGACAGATTCAAGGCTCCTACGAGCAGTACTTC.

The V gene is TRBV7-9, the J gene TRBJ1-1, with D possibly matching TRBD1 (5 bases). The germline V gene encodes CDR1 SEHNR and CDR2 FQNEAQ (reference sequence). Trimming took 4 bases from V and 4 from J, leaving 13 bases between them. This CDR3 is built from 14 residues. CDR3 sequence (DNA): TGTGCCAGCAGCTCTAGGGGCGCAGGCACTGAAGCTTTCTTT. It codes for CASSSRGAGTEAFF. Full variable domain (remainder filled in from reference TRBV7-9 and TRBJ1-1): DTGVSQNPRHKITKRGQNVTFRCDPISEHNRLYWYRQTLGQGPEFLTYFQNEAQLEKSRLLSDRFSAERPKGSFSTLEIQRTEQGDSAMYLCASSSRGAGTEAFFGQGTRLTVV.

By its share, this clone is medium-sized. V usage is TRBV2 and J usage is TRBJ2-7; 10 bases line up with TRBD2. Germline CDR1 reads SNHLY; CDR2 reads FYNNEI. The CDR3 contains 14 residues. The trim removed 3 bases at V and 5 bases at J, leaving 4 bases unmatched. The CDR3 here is CASSEKRGGDEQYF. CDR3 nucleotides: TGTGCCAGCAGTGAGAAGCGGGGGGGCGACGAGCAGTACTTC.

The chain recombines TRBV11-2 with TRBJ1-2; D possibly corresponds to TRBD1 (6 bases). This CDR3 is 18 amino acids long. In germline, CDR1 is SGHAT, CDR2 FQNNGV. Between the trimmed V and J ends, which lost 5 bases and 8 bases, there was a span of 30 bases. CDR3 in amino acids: CASSPGRGVGRSFLGYTF. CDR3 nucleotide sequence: TGTGCCAGCAGCCCCGGCAGGGGTGTGGGCCGTTCATTCTTGGGCTACACCTTC.

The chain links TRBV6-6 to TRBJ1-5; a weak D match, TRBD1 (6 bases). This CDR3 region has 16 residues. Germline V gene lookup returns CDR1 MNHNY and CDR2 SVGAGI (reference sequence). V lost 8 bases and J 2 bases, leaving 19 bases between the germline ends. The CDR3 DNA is TGTGCCAGCCGACGAGGAGCAGGGGATGGCAATCAGCCCCAGCATTTT. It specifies CASRRGAGDGNQPQHF.

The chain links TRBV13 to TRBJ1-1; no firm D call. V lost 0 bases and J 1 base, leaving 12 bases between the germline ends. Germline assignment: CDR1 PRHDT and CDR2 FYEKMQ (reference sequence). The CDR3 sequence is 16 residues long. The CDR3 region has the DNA TGTGCCAGCAGCTTAGGCTTCCCAGAAAGGAACACTGAAGCTTTCTTT. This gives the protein CASSLGFPERNTEAFF.

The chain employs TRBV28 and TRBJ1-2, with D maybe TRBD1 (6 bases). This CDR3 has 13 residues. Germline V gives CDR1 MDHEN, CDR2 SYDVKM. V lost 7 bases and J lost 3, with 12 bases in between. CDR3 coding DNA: TGTGCCAGCAATGACCAGGGGTACTATGGCTACACCTTC. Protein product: CASNDQGYYGYTF.

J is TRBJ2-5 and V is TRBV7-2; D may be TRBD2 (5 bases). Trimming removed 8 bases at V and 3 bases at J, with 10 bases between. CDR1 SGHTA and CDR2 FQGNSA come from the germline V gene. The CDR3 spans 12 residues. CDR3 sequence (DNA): TGTGCCAGCGGCGTCGGGGAAGAGACCCAGTACTTC. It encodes CASGVGEETQYF.

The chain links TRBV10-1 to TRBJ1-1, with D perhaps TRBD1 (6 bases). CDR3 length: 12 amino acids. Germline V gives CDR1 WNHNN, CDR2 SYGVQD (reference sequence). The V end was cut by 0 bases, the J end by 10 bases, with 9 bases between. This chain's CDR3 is CASSESQGRAFF. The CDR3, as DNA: TGCGCCAGCAGTGAGTCACAGGGAAGAGCTTTCTTT.

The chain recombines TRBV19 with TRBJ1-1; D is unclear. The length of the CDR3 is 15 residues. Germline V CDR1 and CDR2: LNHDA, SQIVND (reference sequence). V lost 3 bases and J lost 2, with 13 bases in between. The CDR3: CASSIIAPPNTEAFF. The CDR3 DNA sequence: TGTGCCAGTAGTATTATAGCGCCACCCAACACTGAAGCTTTCTTT.

This CDR3 is CASSLQGYSNQPQHF. For the CDR3, the DNA is TGTGCCAGCAGCTTACAGGGTTATAGCAATCAGCCCCAGCATTTT. This chain uses TRBV5-5 with TRBJ1-5, with a tentative D call TRBD1 (6 bases). V gave up 2 bases and J gave up 0 bases, with 9 bases separating them. The germline CDR1 and CDR2 sequences are SGHKS and YYEKEE (reference sequence). This CDR3 is built from 15 residues.

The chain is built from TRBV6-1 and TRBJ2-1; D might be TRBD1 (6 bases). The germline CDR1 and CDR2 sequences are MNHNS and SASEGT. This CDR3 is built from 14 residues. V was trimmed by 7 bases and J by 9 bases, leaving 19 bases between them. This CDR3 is CASISRGEWSEQFF. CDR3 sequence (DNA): TGTGCCAGCATTTCCAGGGGCGAGTGGTCTGAGCAGTTCTTC.

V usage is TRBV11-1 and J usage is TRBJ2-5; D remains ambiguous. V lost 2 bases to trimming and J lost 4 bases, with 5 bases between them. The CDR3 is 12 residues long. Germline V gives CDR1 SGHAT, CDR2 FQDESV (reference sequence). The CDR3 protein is CASSLRRETQYF. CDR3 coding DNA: TGTGCCAGCAGCTTACGGAGAGAGACCCAGTACTTC.

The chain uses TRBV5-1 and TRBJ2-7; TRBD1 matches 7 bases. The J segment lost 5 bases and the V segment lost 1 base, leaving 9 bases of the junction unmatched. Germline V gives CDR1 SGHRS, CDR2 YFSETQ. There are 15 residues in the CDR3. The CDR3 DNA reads TGCGCCAGCAGCTTGACAGGGGAAATGTCCAACGAGCAGTACTTC. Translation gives CASSLTGEMSNEQYF.

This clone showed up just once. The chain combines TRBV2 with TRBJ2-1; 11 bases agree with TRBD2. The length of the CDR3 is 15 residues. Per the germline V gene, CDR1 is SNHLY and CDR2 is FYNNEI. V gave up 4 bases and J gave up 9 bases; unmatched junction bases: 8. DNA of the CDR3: TGTGCCAGCAGTGTAGCGGGAGGGACCTTAAGTGAGCAGTTCTTC. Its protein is CASSVAGGTLSEQFF. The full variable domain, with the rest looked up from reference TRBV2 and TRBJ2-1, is EPEVTQTPSHQVTQMGQEVILRCVPISNHLYFYWYRQILGQKVEFLVSFYNNEISEKSEIFDDQFSVERPDGSNFTLKIRSTKLEDSAMYFCASSVAGGTLSEQFFGPGTRLTVL.

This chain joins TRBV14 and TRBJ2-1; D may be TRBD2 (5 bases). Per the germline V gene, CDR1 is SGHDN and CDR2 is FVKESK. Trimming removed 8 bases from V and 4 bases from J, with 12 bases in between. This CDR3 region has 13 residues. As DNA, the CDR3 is TGTGCCAGCGCGAGGAGGACTTACAATGAGCAGTTCTTC. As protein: CASARRTYNEQFF. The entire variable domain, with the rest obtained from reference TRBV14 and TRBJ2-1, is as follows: EAGVTQFPSHSVIEKGQTVTLRCDPISGHDNLYWYRRVMGKEIKFLLHFVKESKQDESGMPNNRFLAERTGGTYSTLKVQPAELEDSGVYFCASARRTYNEQFFGPGTRLTVL.

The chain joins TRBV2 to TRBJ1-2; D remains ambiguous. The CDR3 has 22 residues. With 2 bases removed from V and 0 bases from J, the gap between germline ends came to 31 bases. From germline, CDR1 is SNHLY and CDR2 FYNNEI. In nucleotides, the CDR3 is TGTGCCAGCAGTGAACCGACGGCGAGGGTTGGACTAGAGCCGGAGACTAACTATGGCTACACCTTC. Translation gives CASSEPTARVGLEPETNYGYTF.

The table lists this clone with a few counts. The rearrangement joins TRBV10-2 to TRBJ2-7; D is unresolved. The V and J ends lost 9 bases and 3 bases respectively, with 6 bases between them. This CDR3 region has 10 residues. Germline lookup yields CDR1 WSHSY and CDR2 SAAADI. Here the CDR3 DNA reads TGCGCCAGTCAACACTACGAGCAGTACTTC. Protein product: CASQHYEQYF.

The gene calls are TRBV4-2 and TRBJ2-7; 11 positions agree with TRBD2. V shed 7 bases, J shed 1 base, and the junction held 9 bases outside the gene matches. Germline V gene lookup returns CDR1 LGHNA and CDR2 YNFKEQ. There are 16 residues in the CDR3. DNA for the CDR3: TGTGCCAGCACCCTAACTACTAGCGGGGGATCCTACGAGCAGTACTTC. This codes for CASTLTTSGGSYEQYF.

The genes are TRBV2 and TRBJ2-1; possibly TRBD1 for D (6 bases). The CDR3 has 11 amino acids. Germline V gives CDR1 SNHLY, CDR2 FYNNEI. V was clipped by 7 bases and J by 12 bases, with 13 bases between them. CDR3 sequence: CASKEGGWQFF. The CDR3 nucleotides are TGTGCCAGCAAGGAAGGGGGATGGCAGTTCTTC.

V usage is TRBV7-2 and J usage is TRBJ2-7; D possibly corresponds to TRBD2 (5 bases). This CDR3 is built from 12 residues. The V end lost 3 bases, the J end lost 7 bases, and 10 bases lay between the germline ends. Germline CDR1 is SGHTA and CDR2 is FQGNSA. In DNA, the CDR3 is TGTGCCAGCAGCTTCCCCAGAGGGGAGCAGTACTTC. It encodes CASSFPRGEQYF.

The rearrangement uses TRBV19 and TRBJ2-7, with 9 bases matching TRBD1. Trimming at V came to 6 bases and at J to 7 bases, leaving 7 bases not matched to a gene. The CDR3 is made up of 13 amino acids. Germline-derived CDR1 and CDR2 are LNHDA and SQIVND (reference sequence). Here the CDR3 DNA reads TGTGCCAGTAGGCGGACAGGGGTTTCGGAGCAGTACTTC. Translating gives CASRRTGVSEQYF.

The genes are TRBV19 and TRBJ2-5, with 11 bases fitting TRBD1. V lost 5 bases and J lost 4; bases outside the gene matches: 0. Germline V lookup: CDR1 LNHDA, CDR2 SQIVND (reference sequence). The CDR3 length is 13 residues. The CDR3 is CASSGTGGETQYF. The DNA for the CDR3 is TGTGCCAGTAGTGGGACAGGGGGAGAGACCCAGTACTTC.